This is a list of T cell receptor beta chains from one sample in a study of regulatory T cells in long-lasting Graves disease. One entry per CDR3 protein, called by TCRdb with MiXCR from the multiplex PCR reads. This sample has 500,000 or so distinct CDR3 sequences, with 15% to 20% found just once. The same specimen was also included in a second study, on T cells in Graves' hyperthyroidism and ophthalmopathy.

This sample comprised peripheral blood mononuclear cells (PBMCs), obtained at new diagnosis, from a patient treated with antithyroid drugs. These receptors all come from a middle-aged woman with Graves disease. Both conserved end residues are part of each CDR3. Fields, in order: V gene, D gene, clone size, J gene, CDR3 protein, CDR3 DNA. D genes are given only for firm matches. Size is stated for part of the rows, as once, few or many counts, or as a class when the clone is expanded.

>TRBV7-9|TRBD2|few|TRBJ2-3
CASSLGEGGDTQYF
TGTGCCAGCAGCCTCGGTGAGGGAGGGGATACGCAGTATTTT
>TRBV2|-|many|TRBJ1-2
CASSEDTGGYGYTF
TGTGCCAGCAGTGAAGACACGGGTGGCTATGGCTACACCTTC
>TRBV18|-|many|TRBJ1-1
CASSDQRGGVAFF
TGTGCCAGCTCAGACCAGCGGGGCGGTGTAGCTTTCTTT
>TRBV18|-|many|TRBJ2-7
CASSPGADEQYF
TGTGCCAGCTCACCAGGGGCCGACGAGCAGTACTTC
>TRBV12-3/TRBV12-4|-|many|TRBJ2-3
CASSSTPDTQYF
TGTGCCAGCAGCTCCACCCCAGATACGCAGTATTTT
>TRBV6-2/TRBV6-3|-|many|TRBJ1-1
CASNRVNTEAFF
TGTGCCAGCAACAGGGTGAACACTGAAGCTTTCTTT
>TRBV29-1|TRBD1|many|TRBJ1-1
CSGGDRRNTEAFF
TGCAGCGGGGGGGACAGGAGGAACACTGAAGCTTTCTTT
>TRBV18|-|many|TRBJ1-2
CASSPSQDHNYGYTF
TGTGCCAGCTCACCGAGCCAAGACCATAACTATGGCTACACCTTC
>TRBV12-3/TRBV12-4|TRBD1|many|TRBJ1-6
CASSPLFGTGGSNSPLHF
TGTGCCAGCAGTCCTCTTTTCGGGACAGGGGGCTCTAATTCACCCCTCCACTTT
>TRBV9|-|-|TRBJ2-1
CARSKGVTEQFF
TGTGCCAGATCTAAGGGGGTAACGGAGCAGTTCTTC
>TRBV29-1|-|-|TRBJ1-3
CSAEGTSGNTIYF
TGCAGCGCCGAAGGGACTTCTGGAAACACCATATATTTT